This T cell receptor beta chain emerged from a study of shared clonotypes between healthy human individuals. This table comes from immunoSEQ multiplex PCR, and its TCRdb copy is limited to in-frame clones, with some not included. The profile shows approximately 2,300,000 clones, around 92% of them singletons. This clone was detected once. Trimming pared 0 bases from V and 4 bases from J, leaving 11 bases between. The CDR3 consists of 14 residues. From germline, CDR1 is SGHRS and CDR2 YFSETQ. This receptor was obtained from a young man in good health. Some clones in this sample may be carry-over from other donors' samples. Sequenced input: naive CD4+ T cells from PBMCs. The subset: CD45RA+ positively selected. The chain recombines TRBV5-1 with TRBJ2-7; D gene unclear. CDR3 coding DNA: TGCGCCAGCAGCTTGGTCGGGCACCTTTACGAGCAGTACTTC. Translated: CASSLVGHLYEQYF.